This TCR beta chain was sequenced during a study of breast tumors, draining lymph nodes, adjacent tissues. Findings of the study overall: Compared with lymph nodes, tumors were less diverse; compared with nontumor tissue, more. Data fit most tumor T cells coming from lymph node, expanding in tumor.

TCRdb used MiXCR to reprocess the multiplex PCR reads, holding one entry per CDR3 protein. The table lists under 350,000 distinct CDR3 sequences, over 30% of them singletons. This clonotype was observed many times. The antigen remains unidentified. With 3 bases removed from V and 0 bases from J, the gap between germline ends came to 13 bases. The CDR3 has 16 amino acids. Looked up from germline, CDR1 is SGHAT and CDR2 is FQNNGV. Samples came from axillary lymph nodes draining the breast cancer. What was sequenced was axillary lymph node tissue. V gene TRBV11-2 combines with J gene TRBJ2-3; D perhaps matches TRBD2 (6 bases). This receptor was obtained from a female donor with breast cancer. Some clones in this sample may be carry-over from other donors' samples. Here the CDR3 DNA reads TGTGCCAGCAGCTTCCGACTAGGGCCGAGCACAGATACGCAGTATTTT. Translated, it gives CASSFRLGPSTDTQYF. The full variable domain, rest sourced from reference TRBV11-2 and TRBJ2-3, is EAGVAQSPRYKIIEKRQSVAFWCNPISGHATLYWYQQILGQGPKLLIQFQNNGVVDDSQLPKDRFSAERLKGVDSTLKIQPAKLEDSAVYLCASSFRLGPSTDTQYFGPGTRLTVL.